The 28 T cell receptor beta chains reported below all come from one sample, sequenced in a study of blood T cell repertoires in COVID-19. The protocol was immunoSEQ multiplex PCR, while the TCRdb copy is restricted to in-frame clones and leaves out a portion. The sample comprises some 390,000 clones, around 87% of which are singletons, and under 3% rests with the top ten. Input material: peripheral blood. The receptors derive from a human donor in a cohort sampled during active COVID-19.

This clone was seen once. The CDR3 region is CASSQGLRSPTQYF. In nucleotides, the CDR3 is TGCGCCAGCAGCCAGGGACTCCGGTCGCCGACCCAGTACTTC. The chain carries TRBV4-1 and TRBJ2-5, with D possibly TRBD2 on 6 matching bases. This CDR3 comprises 14 residues. The germline CDR1 and CDR2 sequences are MGHRA and YSYEKL. V lost 3 bases, J lost 7 bases, and 15 bases lay in between.

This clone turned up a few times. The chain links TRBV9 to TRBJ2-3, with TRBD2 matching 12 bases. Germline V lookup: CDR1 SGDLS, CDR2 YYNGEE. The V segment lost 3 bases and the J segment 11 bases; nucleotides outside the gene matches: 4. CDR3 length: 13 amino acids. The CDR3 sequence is CASSGLAGVKQYF. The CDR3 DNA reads TGTGCCAGCAGCGGACTAGCGGGAGTAAAGCAGTATTTT.

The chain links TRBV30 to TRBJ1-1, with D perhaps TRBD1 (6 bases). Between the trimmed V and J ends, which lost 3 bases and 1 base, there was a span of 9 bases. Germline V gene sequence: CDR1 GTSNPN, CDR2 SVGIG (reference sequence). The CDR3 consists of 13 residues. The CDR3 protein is CAWSIQGNTEAFF. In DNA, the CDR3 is TGTGCCTGGAGCATACAGGGGAACACTGAAGCTTTCTTT.

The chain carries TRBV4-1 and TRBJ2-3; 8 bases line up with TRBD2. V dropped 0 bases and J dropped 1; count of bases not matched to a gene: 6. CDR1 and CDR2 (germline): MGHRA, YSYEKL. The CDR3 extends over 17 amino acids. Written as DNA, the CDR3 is TGCGCCAGCAGCCAAGAAGGGGCGGGGGGAGGCACAGATACGCAGTATTTT. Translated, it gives CASSQEGAGGGTDTQYF.

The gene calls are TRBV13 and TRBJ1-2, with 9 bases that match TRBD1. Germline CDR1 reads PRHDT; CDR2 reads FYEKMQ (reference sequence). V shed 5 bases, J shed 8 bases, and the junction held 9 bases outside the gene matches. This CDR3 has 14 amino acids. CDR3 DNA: TGTGCCAGCAGCCCAAGAACCGGGACAGGGGGCTACACCTTC. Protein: CASSPRTGTGGYTF.

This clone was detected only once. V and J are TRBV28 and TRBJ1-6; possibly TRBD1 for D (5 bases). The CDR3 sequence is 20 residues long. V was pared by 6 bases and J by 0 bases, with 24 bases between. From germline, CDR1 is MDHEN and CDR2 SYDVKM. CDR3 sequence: CASSFKWEGVRSSYNSPLHF. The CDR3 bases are TGTGCCAGCAGCTTTAAGTGGGAAGGGGTGCGGAGCTCCTATAATTCACCCCTCCACTTT.

The CDR3 region is CASERLAGGFETQYF. CDR3 nucleotides: TGCGCCAGCGAAAGACTAGCGGGGGGGTTTGAGACCCAGTACTTC. The chain combines TRBV5-1 with TRBJ2-5, with TRBD2 matching 14 bases. The V gene's germline CDR1 is SGHRS and CDR2 YFSETQ. V trimming: 7 bases; J trimming: 5 bases; junction bases outside the gene matches: 7. CDR3 length: 15 amino acids.

DNA for the CDR3: TGTGCCACCATCCGGGGAGAAGGACTGAGCAATCAGCCCCAGCATTTT. This gives the protein CATIRGEGLSNQPQHF. The chain is built from TRBV3-1 (or the pseudogene TRBV3-2) and TRBJ1-5; D is uncertain. Germline CDR1 LGHDT, CDR2 YNNKEL (reference sequence). The CDR3 covers 16 residues. Trimming removed 10 bases at V and 1 base at J, with 20 bases between.

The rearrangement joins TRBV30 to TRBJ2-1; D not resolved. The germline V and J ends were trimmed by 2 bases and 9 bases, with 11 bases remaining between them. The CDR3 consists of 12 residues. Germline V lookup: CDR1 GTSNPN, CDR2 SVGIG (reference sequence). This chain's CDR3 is CAWSSWATEQFF. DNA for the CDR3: TGTGCCTGGAGTAGTTGGGCCACTGAGCAGTTCTTC. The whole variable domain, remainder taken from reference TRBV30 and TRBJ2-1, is SQTIHQWPATLVQPVGSPLSLECTVEGTSNPNLYWYRQAAGRGLQLLFYSVGIGQISSEVPQNLSASRPQDRQFILSSKKLLLSDSGFYLCAWSSWATEQFFGPGTRLTVL.

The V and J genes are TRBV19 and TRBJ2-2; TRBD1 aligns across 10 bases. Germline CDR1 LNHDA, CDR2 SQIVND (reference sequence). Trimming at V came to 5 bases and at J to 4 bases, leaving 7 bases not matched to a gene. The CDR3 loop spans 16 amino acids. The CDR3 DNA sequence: TGTGCCAGTAGTTCGGGACAGGGGCCAGTCACCGGGGAGCTGTTTTTT. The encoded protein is CASSSGQGPVTGELFF.

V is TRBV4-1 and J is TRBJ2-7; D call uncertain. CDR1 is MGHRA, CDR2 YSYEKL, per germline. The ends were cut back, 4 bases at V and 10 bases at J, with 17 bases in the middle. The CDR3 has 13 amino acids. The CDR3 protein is CASSPTGGGSQYF. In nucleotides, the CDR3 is TGCGCCAGCAGCCCCACGGGTGGCGGTTCCCAGTACTTC.

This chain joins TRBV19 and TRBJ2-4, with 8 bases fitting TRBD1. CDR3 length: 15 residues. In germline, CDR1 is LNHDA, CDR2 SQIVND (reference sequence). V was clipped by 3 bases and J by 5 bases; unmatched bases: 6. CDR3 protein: CASSIDRGGENIQYF. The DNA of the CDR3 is TGTGCCAGTAGTATCGACAGGGGAGGTGAAAACATTCAGTACTTC.

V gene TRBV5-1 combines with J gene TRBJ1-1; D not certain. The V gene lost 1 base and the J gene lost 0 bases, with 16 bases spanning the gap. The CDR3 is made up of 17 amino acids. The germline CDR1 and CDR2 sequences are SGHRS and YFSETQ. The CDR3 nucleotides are TGCGCCAGCAGCTTGTATCCCCTTCAGGTCATGAACACTGAAGCTTTCTTT. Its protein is CASSLYPLQVMNTEAFF.

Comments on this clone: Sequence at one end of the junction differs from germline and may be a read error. CDR3 coding DNA: TGTGCCAGCACCCAAGTGGCGGGAGAGTTCTACGAGCAGTACTTC. The encoded protein is CASTQVAGEFYEQYF. The V gene is TRBV4-2, the J gene TRBJ2-7; TRBD2 agrees at 7 bases. This CDR3 has 15 residues. In germline, CDR1 is LGHNA, CDR2 YNFKEQ.

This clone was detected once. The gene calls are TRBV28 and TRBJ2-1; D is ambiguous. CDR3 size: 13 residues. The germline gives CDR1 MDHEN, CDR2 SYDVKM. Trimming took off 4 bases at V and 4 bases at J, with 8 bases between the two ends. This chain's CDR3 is CASSSVFYNEQFF. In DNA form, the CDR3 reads TGTGCCAGCAGTTCGGTTTTTTACAATGAGCAGTTCTTC.

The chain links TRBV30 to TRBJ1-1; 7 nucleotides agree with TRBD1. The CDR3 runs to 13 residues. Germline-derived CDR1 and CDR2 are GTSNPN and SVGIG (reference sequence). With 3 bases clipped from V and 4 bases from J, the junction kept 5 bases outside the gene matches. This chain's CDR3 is CAWSGQVITEAFF. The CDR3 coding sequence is TGTGCCTGGAGCGGACAGGTCATCACTGAAGCTTTCTTT.

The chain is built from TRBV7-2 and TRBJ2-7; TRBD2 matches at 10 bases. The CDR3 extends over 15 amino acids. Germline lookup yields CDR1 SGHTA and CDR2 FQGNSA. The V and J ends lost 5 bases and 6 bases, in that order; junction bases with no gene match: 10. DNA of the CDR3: TGTGCCAGCAGCCCCTGGACTAGCGGCCTGGGCGAGCAGTACTTC. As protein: CASSPWTSGLGEQYF.

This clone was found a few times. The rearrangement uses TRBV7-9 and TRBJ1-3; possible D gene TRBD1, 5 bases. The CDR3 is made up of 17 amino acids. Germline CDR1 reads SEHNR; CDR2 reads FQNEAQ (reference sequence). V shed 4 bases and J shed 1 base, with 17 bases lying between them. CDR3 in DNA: TGTGCCAGCAGCTCAGGTCAGGGAGGAATATCTGGAAACACCATATATTTT. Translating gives CASSSGQGGISGNTIYF.

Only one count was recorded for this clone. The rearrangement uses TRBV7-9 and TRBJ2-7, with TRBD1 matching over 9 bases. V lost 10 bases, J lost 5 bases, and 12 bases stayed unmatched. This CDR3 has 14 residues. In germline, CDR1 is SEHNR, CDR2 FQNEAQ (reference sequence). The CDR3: CATSLTTGGDEQYF. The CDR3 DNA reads TGTGCCACCTCCCTCACGACAGGGGGTGACGAGCAGTACTTC.

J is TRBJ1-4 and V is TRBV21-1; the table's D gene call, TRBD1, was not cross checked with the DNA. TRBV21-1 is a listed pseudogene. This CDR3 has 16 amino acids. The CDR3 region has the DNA TGTGCCAGCAGCAAACGATTAGGACACCCTAATGAAAAACTGTTTTTT. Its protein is CASSKRLGHPNEKLFF.

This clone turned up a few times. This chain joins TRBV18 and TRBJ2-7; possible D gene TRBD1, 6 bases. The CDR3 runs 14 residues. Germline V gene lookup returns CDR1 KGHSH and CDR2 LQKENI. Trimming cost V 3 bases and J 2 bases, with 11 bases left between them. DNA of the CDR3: TGTGCCAGCTCACCCAAACAGGGCCCCTACGAGCAGTACTTC. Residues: CASSPKQGPYEQYF.

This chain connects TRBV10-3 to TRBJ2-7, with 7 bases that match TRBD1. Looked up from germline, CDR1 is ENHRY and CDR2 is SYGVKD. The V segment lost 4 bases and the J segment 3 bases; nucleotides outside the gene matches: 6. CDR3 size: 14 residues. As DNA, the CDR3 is TGTGCCATCAGTGTCTCCGGGACAGACTACGAGCAGTACTTC. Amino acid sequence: CAISVSGTDYEQYF.

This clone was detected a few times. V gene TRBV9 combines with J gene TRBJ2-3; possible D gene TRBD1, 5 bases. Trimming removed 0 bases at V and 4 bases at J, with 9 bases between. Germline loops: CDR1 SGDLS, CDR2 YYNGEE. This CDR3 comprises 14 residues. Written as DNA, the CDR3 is TGTGCCAGCAGCGTAGAGGGGAACCCAGATACGCAGTATTTT. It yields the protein CASSVEGNPDTQYF.

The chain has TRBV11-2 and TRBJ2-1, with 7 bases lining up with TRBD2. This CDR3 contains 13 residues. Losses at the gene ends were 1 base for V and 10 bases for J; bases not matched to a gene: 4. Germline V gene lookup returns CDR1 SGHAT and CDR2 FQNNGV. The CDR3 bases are TGTGCCAGCAGCTTAGCGGGAGGCGGGGAGCAGTTCTTC. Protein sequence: CASSLAGGGEQFF.

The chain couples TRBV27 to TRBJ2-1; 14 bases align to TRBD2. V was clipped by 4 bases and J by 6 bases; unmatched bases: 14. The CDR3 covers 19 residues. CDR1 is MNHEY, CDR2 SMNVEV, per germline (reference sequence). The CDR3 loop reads CASSSRPRLAGGPGNEQFF. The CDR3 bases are TGTGCCAGCAGTTCCCGTCCCAGACTAGCGGGAGGGCCGGGCAATGAGCAGTTCTTC.

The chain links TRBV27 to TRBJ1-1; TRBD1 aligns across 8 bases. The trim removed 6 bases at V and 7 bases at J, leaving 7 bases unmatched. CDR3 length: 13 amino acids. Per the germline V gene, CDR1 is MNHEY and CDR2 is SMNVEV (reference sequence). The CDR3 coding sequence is TGTGCCAGCAGGGCACAGGGGGGAGGTGAAGCTTTCTTT. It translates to CASRAQGGGEAFF.

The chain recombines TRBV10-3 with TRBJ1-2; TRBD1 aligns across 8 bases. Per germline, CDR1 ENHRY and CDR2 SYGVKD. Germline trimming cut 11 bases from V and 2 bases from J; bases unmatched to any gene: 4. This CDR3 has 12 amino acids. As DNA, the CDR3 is TGTGCCTCCGGGACAGGCAACTATGGCTACACCTTC. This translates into CASGTGNYGYTF.

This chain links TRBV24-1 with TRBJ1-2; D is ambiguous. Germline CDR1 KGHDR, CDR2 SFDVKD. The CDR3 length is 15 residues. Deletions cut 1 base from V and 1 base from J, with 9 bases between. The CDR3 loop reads CATSDFSGINYGYTF. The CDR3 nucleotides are TGTGCCACCAGTGATTTTTCCGGGATTAACTATGGCTACACCTTC.